One and the same sample provided the 30 T cell receptor beta chains below, sequenced in a study of blood T cell repertoires in COVID-19. The data were produced by immunoSEQ multiplex PCR, yet TCRdb's version contains in-frame clones alone and is incomplete. The data show hundreds of thousands of clones, with approximately 87% seen just once and 4% held by the top ten. Sequenced input: peripheral blood. The receptors were sampled from a woman aged 50 to 60 with active or convalescent COVID-19.

The CDR3 sequence is CASSSRGPTEAFF. CDR3 DNA: TGTGCCAGCAGTTCCAGGGGGCCCACTGAAGCTTTCTTT. The chain carries TRBV12-3 or TRBV12-4 and TRBJ1-1; 8 bases agree with TRBD1. The CDR3 spans 13 residues. The junction had 2 bases not matched to a gene; V was cut back by 4 bases and J by 4 bases.

The chain's CDR3 is CASSFGQGLGTDTQYF. For the CDR3, the DNA is TGCGCCAGCAGCTTTGGACAGGGATTGGGGACAGATACGCAGTATTTT. This chain uses TRBV5-1 with TRBJ2-3, with 8 bases that match TRBD1. The CDR3 consists of 16 residues. Per the germline V gene, CDR1 is SGHRS and CDR2 is YFSETQ. J gave up 3 bases and V 2 bases, and 8 bases lay outside the gene matches.

The chain recombines TRBV19 with TRBJ2-7, with D possibly TRBD1 on 6 matching bases. This CDR3 has 15 amino acids. V lost 4 bases and J lost 5, with 18 bases in between. Germline assignment: CDR1 LNHDA and CDR2 SQIVND (reference sequence). CDR3 in amino acids: CASSTPDRPLDEQYF. CDR3 bases: TGTGCCAGTAGTACACCCGACAGGCCCCTCGACGAGCAGTACTTC.

V and J are TRBV3-1 (or the pseudogene TRBV3-2) and TRBJ2-3, with D possibly matching TRBD2 (6 bases). Trimming pared 4 bases from V and 1 base from J, leaving 21 bases between. The CDR3 has 18 residues. Germline V gene data show CDR1 as LGHDT and CDR2 as YNNKEL (reference sequence). The CDR3 region has the DNA TGTGCCAGCAGCCCATCCAGCGGGTTGGATAATGGCACAGATACGCAGTATTTT. Translation: CASSPSSGLDNGTDTQYF.

The chain is built from TRBV28 and TRBJ2-1; the D gene is possibly TRBD1 (6 bases). The V and J ends lost 6 bases and 4 bases respectively, with 13 bases between them. CDR1 and CDR2 (germline): MDHEN, SYDVKM. This CDR3 spans 14 amino acids. The CDR3 loop reads CASSRQEHYNEQFF. As DNA, the CDR3 is TGTGCCAGCAGCCGACAGGAACATTACAATGAGCAGTTCTTC.

The rearrangement uses TRBV28 and TRBJ2-5, with a possible D match to TRBD2 (6 bases). V was shortened by 4 bases and J by 0 bases, with 21 bases between the two germline ends. The CDR3 loop spans 18 amino acids. Germline V CDR1 and CDR2: MDHEN, SYDVKM. CDR3 residues: CASSWGIGTSEYQETQYF. Here the CDR3 DNA reads TGTGCCAGCAGTTGGGGGATTGGGACTTCAGAGTACCAAGAGACCCAGTACTTC.

The gene calls are TRBV30 and TRBJ1-3, with D hard to call. The V gene lost 2 bases and the J gene lost 2 bases, with 16 bases spanning the gap. The CDR3 is 16 amino acids. Germline CDR1 is GTSNPN and CDR2 is SVGIG (reference sequence). The DNA for the CDR3 is TGTGCCTGGAGTCCCCTCGCGGGTAGGGCTGGAAACACCATATATTTT. It is translated as CAWSPLAGRAGNTIYF. Together with reference TRBV30 and TRBJ1-3, the CDR3 gives the full variable domain: SQTIHQWPATLVQPVGSPLSLECTVEGTSNPNLYWYRQAAGRGLQLLFYSVGIGQISSEVPQNLSASRPQDRQFILSSKKLLLSDSGFYLCAWSPLAGRAGNTIYFGEGSWLTVV.

The rearrangement joins TRBV28 to TRBJ1-2; D not resolved. V was cut by 5 bases and J by 6 bases, with 13 bases left in between. Germline V gene lookup returns CDR1 MDHEN and CDR2 SYDVKM. This CDR3 comprises 13 residues. The DNA of the CDR3 is TGTGCCAGCAGTCCCCGGGGAGGGAATGGCTACACCTTC. Amino acid sequence: CASSPRGGNGYTF.

The sample holds one count of this clone. V and J are TRBV12-5 and TRBJ1-1, with 7 nucleotides matching TRBD1. From germline, CDR1 is LGHNT and CDR2 FRNRAP. The junction had 7 bases not matched to a gene; V was cut back by 5 bases and J by 1 base. The CDR3 runs to 15 residues. The CDR3 is CASGPRQGRNTEAFF. CDR3 nucleotides: TGTGCTAGTGGTCCCCGACAGGGCAGGAACACTGAAGCTTTCTTT.

The chain recombines TRBV7-2 with TRBJ2-3; a possible D gene is TRBD2 (6 bases). V lost 2 bases and J 0 bases, leaving 9 bases between the germline ends. The CDR3 has 15 amino acids. Germline V gene lookup returns CDR1 SGHTA and CDR2 FQGNSA. CDR3 protein: CASSLSGRSTDTQYF. DNA for the CDR3: TGTGCCAGCAGCTTAAGCGGGCGGAGCACAGATACGCAGTATTTT.

The J gene is TRBJ1-6, the V gene TRBV7-2; D gene unclear. The ends were cut back, 4 bases at V and 8 bases at J, with 15 bases in the middle. The germline gives CDR1 SGHTA, CDR2 FQGNSA. The CDR3 runs to 15 residues. CDR3 sequence: CASSSPGRWDSPLHF. DNA for the CDR3: TGTGCCAGCAGCTCCCCAGGAAGGTGGGATTCACCCCTCCACTTT. Complete variable domain (other parts from reference TRBV7-2 and TRBJ1-6): GAGVSQSPSNKVTEKGKDVELRCDPISGHTALYWYRQSLGQGLEFLIYFQGNSAPDKSGLPSDRFSAERTGGSVSTLTIQRTQQEDSAVYLCASSSPGRWDSPLHFGNGTRLTVT.

The gene calls are TRBV18 and TRBJ2-5; a weak D match, TRBD1 (6 bases). The CDR3 has 16 amino acids. The germline CDR1 and CDR2 sequences are KGHSH and LQKENI. The germline V and J ends were trimmed by 4 bases and 1 base, with 16 bases remaining between them. This chain's CDR3 is CASSRNAQGIQETQYF. CDR3 DNA sequence: TGTGCCAGCTCACGAAATGCCCAGGGGATCCAAGAGACCCAGTACTTC.

The chain carries TRBV15 and TRBJ2-1; D possibly corresponds to TRBD2 (7 bases). V lost 0 bases, J lost 12 bases, and 12 bases lay in between. The CDR3 runs to 13 residues. Germline V gene lookup returns CDR1 LNHNV and CDR2 YYDKDF (reference sequence). The CDR3 protein is CATSREVGGGQFF. In DNA, the CDR3 is TGTGCCACCAGCAGAGAAGTGGGAGGGGGGCAGTTCTTC.

The gene calls are TRBV4-1 and TRBJ2-3; D is undetermined. CDR1 is MGHRA and CDR2 is YSYEKL in the germline V gene. This CDR3 region has 14 residues. Trimming left V 2 bases short and J 2 bases short, with 8 bases between. The CDR3 sequence is CASSQSLTTDTQYF. The CDR3 DNA reads TGCGCCAGCAGCCAAAGCCTAACCACAGATACGCAGTATTTT.

The genes are TRBV25-1 and TRBJ2-1; 14 bases are a match to TRBD2. Trimming at V came to 3 bases and at J to 6 bases, leaving 7 bases not matched to a gene. Germline loops: CDR1 MGHDK, CDR2 SYGVNS. The CDR3 runs 17 residues. CDR3 amino acids: CASSEPTGLAGGNEQFF. CDR3 DNA sequence: TGTGCCAGCAGTGAGCCAACCGGACTAGCGGGAGGCAATGAGCAGTTCTTC.

The chain is built from TRBV9 and TRBJ1-6; 9 bases line up with TRBD1. J was trimmed by 7 bases and V by 4 bases; bases with no gene match: 6. The CDR3 sequence is 15 residues long. Germline lookup yields CDR1 SGDLS and CDR2 YYNGEE. The CDR3 DNA reads as TGTGCCAGCAGCCCGAGGACAGGGGTAAATTCACCCCTCCACTTT. Translating gives CASSPRTGVNSPLHF.

The chain carries TRBV6-1 and TRBJ2-5; the match to TRBD2 covers 11 bases. V shed 1 base and J 4 bases; nucleotides not matched to a gene: 5. Germline assignment: CDR1 MNHNS and CDR2 SASEGT. CDR3 length equals 16 residues. CDR3 sequence reads: CASSEGLAGGRETQYF. The CDR3 bases are TGTGCCAGCAGTGAAGGGCTAGCGGGGGGTCGAGAGACCCAGTACTTC.

The chain carries TRBV6-1 and TRBJ1-2, with a weak D call TRBD1 (5 bases). V dropped 1 base and J dropped 0 bases, with 9 bases sitting between them. Germline CDR1 MNHNS, CDR2 SASEGT. The CDR3 length is 15 residues. The CDR3 nucleotides read TGTGCCAGCAGTGAAGTTTGGACAACTAACTATGGCTACACCTTC. Translation gives CASSEVWTTNYGYTF.

J is TRBJ2-1 and V is TRBV9, with 8 positions matching TRBD2. Germline lookup yields CDR1 SGDLS and CDR2 YYNGEE. The CDR3 is 17 amino acids. Germline trimming cut 4 bases from V and 7 bases from J; bases unmatched to any gene: 16. CDR3 region: CASSQSLQRGKTNEQFF. The CDR3 DNA follows: TGTGCCAGCAGCCAAAGTTTACAGCGGGGGAAAACGAATGAGCAGTTCTTC.

The genes are TRBV15 and TRBJ2-3; D ambiguous. The CDR3 is 13 residues long. The germline V gene has CDR1 LNHNV and CDR2 YYDKDF (reference sequence). V lost 0 bases, J lost 4 bases, and 5 bases lay in between. The CDR3 region has the DNA TGTGCCACCAGCAGAGATCGGGCAGATACGCAGTATTTT. This sequence encodes CATSRDRADTQYF.

This chain connects TRBV5-8 to TRBJ2-3, with D uncertain. The germline gives CDR1 SGHTS, CDR2 YDEGEE. The CDR3 spans 15 residues. The V end lost 1 base, the J end lost 0 bases, and 9 bases lay between the germline ends. This CDR3 reads CASSLRSLSTDTQYF. CDR3 nucleotides: TGTGCCAGCAGCTTGCGTTCACTTAGCACAGATACGCAGTATTTT.

CDR3 protein: CASSLLGGNTEAFF. DNA for the CDR3: TGTGCCAGCAGCTTACTTGGAGGGAACACTGAAGCTTTCTTT. V gene TRBV7-9 combines with J gene TRBJ1-1; no definite D call. Germline assignment: CDR1 SEHNR and CDR2 FQNEAQ (reference sequence). V was pared by 2 bases and J by 1 base, with 8 bases between. The CDR3 length is 14 residues.

The V and J genes are TRBV7-9 and TRBJ2-1, with 12 bases aligning to TRBD2. Germline values: CDR1 SEHNR, CDR2 FQNEAQ (reference sequence). The CDR3 length is 15 residues. J lost 6 bases, V lost 6 bases, and 6 bases had no gene match. CDR3 sequence (DNA): TGTGCCAGCAGTCTCCTGACTAGCGGGGGCAATGAGCAGTTCTTC. Amino acids: CASSLLTSGGNEQFF.

The chain recombines TRBV30 with TRBJ2-7, with 8 positions matching TRBD1. V gave up 3 bases and J gave up 6 bases; unmatched junction bases: 7. The CDR3 spans 13 residues. Germline V lookup: CDR1 GTSNPN, CDR2 SVGIG (reference sequence). The CDR3, as DNA: TGTGCCTGGAGCCCAGGACAGGGTACCGAGCAGTACTTC. Its protein product is CAWSPGQGTEQYF.

The chain joins TRBV19 to TRBJ1-1; D remains unclear. Germline CDR1 LNHDA, CDR2 SQIVND (reference sequence). V lost 4 bases, J lost 1 base, and 10 bases lay in between. The CDR3 is 14 amino acids. DNA of the CDR3: TGTGCCAGTAGTACGTTGACTGGGAACACTGAAGCTTTCTTT. It encodes CASSTLTGNTEAFF.

The gene calls are TRBV11-2 and TRBJ2-3, with D uncertain. In germline, CDR1 is SGHAT, CDR2 FQNNGV. CDR3 length equals 13 residues. Trimming stripped 4 bases from V and 6 bases from J, with 11 bases between. The CDR3 nucleotides read TGTGCCAGCAGCTCATCCCAGAAGGATACGCAGTATTTT. This translates into CASSSSQKDTQYF. The full variable domain, in which reference TRBV11-2 and TRBJ2-3 provide the parts outside the CDR3, is EAGVAQSPRYKIIEKRQSVAFWCNPISGHATLYWYQQILGQGPKLLIQFQNNGVVDDSQLPKDRFSAERLKGVDSTLKIQPAKLEDSAVYLCASSSSQKDTQYFGPGTRLTVL.

This rearrangement joins TRBV4-1 to TRBJ2-1; TRBD2 matches at 13 bases. CDR3 size: 17 residues. The trim removed 3 bases at V and 3 bases at J, leaving 5 bases unmatched. Looked up from germline, CDR1 is MGHRA and CDR2 is YSYEKL. CDR3 amino acids: CASSQGTSGAIYNEQFF. The DNA for the CDR3 is TGCGCCAGCAGCCAGGGGACTAGCGGGGCTATCTACAATGAGCAGTTCTTC.

This chain connects TRBV2 to TRBJ1-1, with D perhaps TRBD1 (5 bases). Germline CDR1 is SNHLY and CDR2 is FYNNEI. Trimming left V 4 bases short and J 0 bases short, with 18 bases between. This CDR3 has 17 residues. CDR3 residues: CASSVLREGTMNTEAFF. Written as DNA, the CDR3 is TGTGCCAGCAGTGTACTTCGGGAGGGGACCATGAACACTGAAGCTTTCTTT.

Comments on this clone: The sample holds other DNA sequences that translate to the same CDR3. The rearrangement uses TRBV6-5 and TRBJ1-1, with 8 bases fitting TRBD1. This CDR3 spans 14 amino acids. Trimming cost V 5 bases and J 2 bases; bases outside gene matches: 4. Per germline, CDR1 MNHEY and CDR2 SVGAGI. This CDR3 reads CASSRTGTNTEAFF. Written as DNA, the CDR3 is TGTGCCAGCAGTAGGACAGGGACCAACACTGAAGCTTTCTTT.

The sample holds one count of this clone. The rearrangement joins TRBV6-2 or TRBV6-3 to TRBJ1-5, with 8 bases matching TRBD1. This CDR3 comprises 15 residues. With 4 bases clipped from V and 3 bases from J, the junction kept 5 bases outside the gene matches. Looked up from germline, CDR1 is MNHEY and CDR2 is SVGEGT. CDR3 in amino acids: CASSSGQGDNQPQHF. The DNA for the CDR3 is TGTGCCAGCAGTTCAGGACAGGGTGACAATCAGCCCCAGCATTTT.